The T cell receptor beta chain under discussion was sequenced for a study of T cells after yellow fever vaccination. Study as a whole: With SMART-Seq v4 Ultra Low Input, the fractions containing low cell numbers were prepared.

Study outcomes and limitations: Some clonotypes, a small share, were shared between CD4 and CD8 compartments.

This clonotype was seen ten or more times. The antigen is not known. The V and J ends lost 3 bases and 3 bases respectively, with 11 bases between them. Germline CDR1 and CDR2: DFQATT and SNEGSKA (reference sequence). CDR3 length: 13 residues. TCRdb passed the 5' RACE reads through MiXCR, listing each CDR3 protein once. In the table there are more than 300,000 distinct CDR3 sequences, over 8.5% of which are singletons. The TCR sequence derives from a man aged 18 to 30 who received the YFV17D yellow fever vaccine. This chain links TRBV20-1 with TRBJ2-5; D possibly corresponds to TRBD1 (6 bases). Sequencing was performed on CD4+ T cells sorted from PBMCs, taken 45 days after the yellow fever booster vaccination. DNA for the CDR3: TGCAGTGCTAGGGGGACACCTAAAGAGACCCAGTACTTC. Translation gives CSARGTPKETQYF.